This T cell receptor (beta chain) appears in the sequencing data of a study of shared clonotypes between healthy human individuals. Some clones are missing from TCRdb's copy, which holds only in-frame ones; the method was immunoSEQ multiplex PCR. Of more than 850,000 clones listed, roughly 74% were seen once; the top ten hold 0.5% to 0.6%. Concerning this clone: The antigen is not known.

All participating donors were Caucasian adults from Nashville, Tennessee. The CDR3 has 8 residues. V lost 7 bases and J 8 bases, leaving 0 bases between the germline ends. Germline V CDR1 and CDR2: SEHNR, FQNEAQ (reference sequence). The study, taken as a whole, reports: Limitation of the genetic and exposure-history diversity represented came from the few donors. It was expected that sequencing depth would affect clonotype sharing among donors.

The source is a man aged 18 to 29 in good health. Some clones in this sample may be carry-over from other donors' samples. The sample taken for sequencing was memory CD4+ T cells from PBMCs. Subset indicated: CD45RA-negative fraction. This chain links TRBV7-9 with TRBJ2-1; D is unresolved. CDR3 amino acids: CASNEQFF. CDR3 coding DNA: TGTGCCAGCAATGAGCAGTTCTTC.